Listed below are T cell receptor beta chains from one sample, sequenced in a study of cytomegalovirus exposure and HLA in healthy donors. TCRdb keeps only in-frame clones here, not all; method: immunoSEQ multiplex PCR. The sample lists about 170,000 clones, around nine tenths occurring once. Sequencing was done on a sample of PBMCs. The receptors were sampled from a woman in her 30s in good health and CMV-seronegative. CDR3s include the opening cysteine and the closing phenylalanine or tryptophan. D genes are given only for firm matches. Rows give clone size only sometimes, using once, few, many, or a class for an expanded clone.

cdr3_length,d_call,j_call,clone_size,v_call,cdr3_nt,cdr3_aa
18,TRBD1,TRBJ2-5,-,TRBV15,TGTGCCACCAGCAGAGGGGTCGAGGGACAGGGGGGAGCAGAGACCCAGTACTTC,CATSRGVEGQGGAETQYF
16,TRBD1,TRBJ1-4,-,TRBV18,TGTGCCAGCTCACAGGGACAGGGGGCTGTAAATGAAAAACTGTTTTTT,CASSQGQGAVNEKLFF
16,-,TRBJ2-1,-,TRBV9,TGTGCCAGCAGGGCCTCGGGCGGGGACGGAATCAATGAGCAGTTCTTC,CASRASGGDGINEQFF
13,-,TRBJ1-2,-,TRBV5-1,TGCGCCAGCAGCTTGGACACTAACTATGGCTACACCTTC,CASSLDTNYGYTF
16,-,TRBJ1-6,once,TRBV15,TGTGCCACCAGCAGCAAGACTTTGGCGGGCTTTTCACCCCTCCACTTT,CATSSKTLAGFSPLHF
15,-,TRBJ1-3,-,TRBV9,TGTGCCAGCAGCGGCATATCAGGGCTCGGAAACACCATATATTTT,CASSGISGLGNTIYF
16,TRBD1,TRBJ1-5,-,TRBV5-1,TGCGCCAGCAGCTTCCTCAGGGGGAAGGGCAATCAGCCCCAGCATTTT,CASSFLRGKGNQPQHF
15,-,TRBJ2-7,-,TRBV7-7,TGTGCCAGCAGCTTAGCTACGGCAGGGCGCAAAGAGCAGTACTTC,CASSLATAGRKEQYF
14,-,TRBJ2-1,few,TRBV11-2,TGTGCCAGCAGTGACTGGAGGTGGCGGAATGAGCAGTTCTTC,CASSDWRWRNEQFF
15,-,TRBJ1-2,-,TRBV9,TGTGCCAGCAGCGTAGGCAACGGGGGGAACTATGGCTACACCTTC,CASSVGNGGNYGYTF
15,TRBD1,TRBJ1-6,once,TRBV11-2,TGTGCCAGCAGCACCCGACTTAGACAGGGTTCACCCCTCCACTTT,CASSTRLRQGSPLHF
17,-,TRBJ1-1,-,TRBV4-2,TGTGCCAGCAGCCAAGAATTGAGTACAGGTTTGAACACTGAAGCTTTCTTT,CASSQELSTGLNTEAFF
17,TRBD2,TRBJ2-1,-,TRBV27,TGTGCCAGCAGTTTGCTAGCGGGGGGCCGCTCCTACAATGAGCAGTTCTTC,CASSLLAGGRSYNEQFF
14,-,TRBJ2-7,-,TRBV2,TGTGCCAGCACCCACGAGAGTCGAGTCGACGAGCAGTACTTC,CASTHESRVDEQYF
15,TRBD1,TRBJ2-2,-,TRBV6-5,TGTGCCAGCAGTCCCGGACAGGGGTCCCACGGGGAGCTGTTTTTT,CASSPGQGSHGELFF
15,-,TRBJ2-3,-,TRBV10-3,TGTGCCATCAGTGTGGACTTGGCTAGCACAGATACGCAGTATTTT,CAISVDLASTDTQYF
18,TRBD2,TRBJ2-5,-,TRBV13,TGTGCCAGCAGCTCGAGGGGGAATAGCGGGGAGCCGAAAGAGACCCAGTACTTC,CASSSRGNSGEPKETQYF
15,-,TRBJ2-5,-,TRBV5-1,TGCGCCAGCCCCCTTGACCTAGGCGAGGAGGAGACCCAGTACTTC,CASPLDLGEEETQYF
15,TRBD1,TRBJ1-6,-,TRBV9,TGTGCCAGCAGCGTAGATCAGGGGGCTAGGTCACCCCTCCACTTT,CASSVDQGARSPLHF
16,-,TRBJ2-1,-,TRBV5-4,TGTGCCAGCAGCCCCCGGGGAGGGGGACCGCGGGGGGAGCAGTTCTTC,CASSPRGGGPRGEQFF
15,TRBD2,TRBJ2-3,-,TRBV5-1,TGCGCCAGCAGCCAACGCGGGGGGGTAACAGATACGCAGTATTTT,CASSQRGGVTDTQYF
15,TRBD1,TRBJ1-6,-,TRBV6-5,TGTGCCAGCAGTCGGGACAGGGGGCGAGATTCACCCCTCCACTTT,CASSRDRGRDSPLHF
23,TRBD2,TRBJ2-7,-,TRBV5-1,TGCGCCAGCAGCCGGCCTAATTGGACAGATTCAAGGTCTGGAGCGGGGGACCCCTACGAGCAGTACTTC,CASSRPNWTDSRSGAGDPYEQYF
15,TRBD2,TRBJ2-7,-,TRBV19,TGTGCCAGTAGTATAGAAGCGGGGGTAACCTACGAGCAGTACTTC,CASSIEAGVTYEQYF
11,-,TRBJ1-2,-,TRBV20-1,TGCAGTGCCCCGGGGTCGTCGGGCTACACCTTC,CSAPGSSGYTF
15,TRBD1,TRBJ1-5,-,TRBV27,TGTGCCAGCAGCTGGGGGACAGGGGGCAATCAGCCCCAGCATTTT,CASSWGTGGNQPQHF
14,-,TRBJ2-7,-,TRBV4-1,TGCGCCAGCAGCCAAGGATTAGGGGACTACGAGCAGTACTTC,CASSQGLGDYEQYF
14,TRBD1,TRBJ1-3,-,TRBV25-1,TGTGCCAGCAGTGACGGGACAGATGGAAACACCATATATTTT,CASSDGTDGNTIYF
15,TRBD2,TRBJ2-5,once,TRBV9,TGTGCCAGCAGCGCCGCGGGGGGGCCGGGAGAGACCCAGTACTTC,CASSAAGGPGETQYF
14,-,TRBJ1-2,-,TRBV5-6,TGTGCCAGCAGATTCGACAGAAGAGCCTATGGCTACACCTTC,CASRFDRRAYGYTF
14,-,TRBJ1-4,-,TRBV2,TGTGCCAGCAGAGCAGGGTGGACTAATGAAAAACTGTTTTTT,CASRAGWTNEKLFF
15,-,TRBJ1-1,-,TRBV7-2,TGTGCCAGCAGCTTAGTTGGGGGGGGGAACACTGAAGCTTTCTTT,CASSLVGGGNTEAFF
14,TRBD1,TRBJ1-6,-,TRBV19,TGTGCCAGTAGTATAGCCGAGGGGGCAACACCCCTCCACTTT,CASSIAEGATPLHF
15,TRBD2,TRBJ2-3,-,TRBV2,TGTGCCAGCCTGACTAGCGGGGGAAGCACAGATACGCAGTATTTT,CASLTSGGSTDTQYF
15,-,TRBJ2-3,-,TRBV27,TGTGCCAGCCCCTGGGGTTCGAGGGGCACAGATACGCAGTATTTT,CASPWGSRGTDTQYF
15,TRBD1,TRBJ1-6,-,TRBV7-9,TGTGCCGTTAGAACAGGGGGTGTCCATAATTCACCCCTCCACTTT,CAVRTGGVHNSPLHF
14,-,TRBJ2-7,-,TRBV7-2,TGTGCCAGCAGCTTAGGGGCAGCCACCTACGAGCAGTACTTC,CASSLGAATYEQYF
12,TRBD1,TRBJ1-2,few,TRBV6-5,TGTGCCAGCAGGAGGACAGGGGAAGGCTACACCTTC,CASRRTGEGYTF
15,-,TRBJ2-1,-,TRBV10-2,TGCGCCAGCAGTGACCCTGTCGGTGTGACTGGTGAGCAGTTCTTC,CASSDPVGVTGEQFF
17,TRBD2,TRBJ2-3,-,TRBV18,TGTGCCAGCTCCCGGACTAGCGGGGGGTCGAGCACAGATACGCAGTATTTT,CASSRTSGGSSTDTQYF
16,-,TRBJ2-1,-,TRBV4-1,TGCGCCAGCAGCCAAGGTCCACAGCCCGGGGGAAATGAGCAGTTCTTC,CASSQGPQPGGNEQFF
14,-,TRBJ1-1,-,TRBV6-1,TGTGCCAGCAGTGATAGGGGGATGAACACTGAAGCTTTCTTT,CASSDRGMNTEAFF
15,-,TRBJ1-6,-,TRBV4-1,TGCGCCAGCAGCCAAGATCTGGGTCTGACAGGTCCCCTCCACTTT,CASSQDLGLTGPLHF
20,TRBD1,TRBJ2-6,-,TRBV30,TGTGCCTGGAGTCCCCCGCTGGGACAGAAAGCTACCTCTGGGGCCAACGTCCTGACTTTC,CAWSPPLGQKATSGANVLTF
14,TRBD1,TRBJ2-7,-,TRBV30,TGTGCCTGGCACGATGGGACAGGAACTTACGGGCAGTACTTC,CAWHDGTGTYGQYF
16,-,TRBJ2-2,once,TRBV11-3,TGTGCCAGCAGCTCCACTACCCCTATGAACACCGGGGAGCTGTTTTTT,CASSSTTPMNTGELFF
15,TRBD1,TRBJ2-1,once,TRBV27,TGTGCCAGCAGTTTAGGGACAGGGGGCCGGAATGAGCAGTTCTTC,CASSLGTGGRNEQFF
13,-,TRBJ1-2,-,TRBV28,TGTGCCAGCAGGGACAGATCTAACTATGGCTACACCTTC,CASRDRSNYGYTF
12,TRBD1,TRBJ2-3,-,TRBV29-1,TGCAGCGTGAGAGGGGGCGCAGATACGCAGTATTTT,CSVRGGADTQYF
14,TRBD2,TRBJ2-5,-,TRBV27,TGTGCCAGCAGCCCATCGAGGGACTATCCTACCCAGTACTTC,CASSPSRDYPTQYF
13,-,TRBJ1-2,-,TRBV29-1,TGCAGCGTTGAAGAAGGAGAAATCTATGGCTACACCTTC,CSVEEGEIYGYTF
16,TRBD1,TRBJ1-6,-,TRBV11-2,TGTGCCAGCAGACACAACGCCGGGACAGGGCATTCACCCCTCCACTTT,CASRHNAGTGHSPLHF
15,TRBD2,TRBJ2-1,-,TRBV4-2,TGTGCCAGCAGCCCCTTGACTAGCGGGGACAATGAGCAGTTCTTC,CASSPLTSGDNEQFF
15,-,TRBJ1-2,-,TRBV5-4,TGTGCCAGCAGCATTAGACAGGCAGGGGCAGGTGGCTACACCTTC,CASSIRQAGAGGYTF
15,-,TRBJ1-4,-,TRBV15,TGTGCCACCAGCAGACTCACAGTGGCTAATGAAAAACTGTTTTTT,CATSRLTVANEKLFF